A selection of T cell receptor beta chains follows, all from one sample in a study of cytomegalovirus exposure and HLA in healthy donors. TCRdb keeps only in-frame clones here, not all; method: immunoSEQ multiplex PCR. This table holds approximately 300,000 clones, about nine tenths found once. The specimen sequenced was PBMCs. These receptors all stem from a woman aged 18-29 years in good health and CMV-seronegative. Both conserved end residues are part of each CDR3. A D gene is named only where the DNA matches it firmly. Clone size is shown for a subset of rows, as once, few, many or a class of expanded clone.

d_call	v_call	j_call	clone_size	cdr3_aa	cdr3_nt
TRBD2	TRBV4-1	TRBJ2-7	few	CASSQDRASGRKGDYEQYF	TGCGCCAGCAGCCAAGATCGGGCTAGCGGGAGAAAGGGGGACTACGAGCAGTACTTC
-	TRBV7-2	TRBJ2-5	-	CASSLMGAEETQYF	TGTGCCAGCAGCTTAATGGGGGCAGAAGAGACCCAGTACTTC
TRBD2	TRBV27	TRBJ2-4	once	CASSAPGTSGRVDIQYF	TGTGCCAGCAGTGCCCCCGGGACTAGCGGGAGAGTAGACATTCAGTACTTC
-	TRBV7-9	TRBJ2-5	-	CASSLVTGQSQETQYF	TGTGCCAGCAGCTTAGTTACCGGACAGTCACAAGAGACCCAGTACTTC
TRBD1	TRBV11-2	TRBJ1-4	-	CASSVQGSTNEKLFF	TGTGCCAGCAGCGTACAGGGGTCAACTAATGAAAAACTGTTTTTT
TRBD1	TRBV28	TRBJ2-7	-	CASRGGQGKTYEQYF	TGTGCCAGCAGGGGGGGACAGGGGAAGACCTACGAGCAGTACTTC
-	TRBV6-5	TRBJ1-4	-	CASSYSYRDEKLFF	TGTGCCAGCAGTTACTCGTACAGGGATGAAAAACTGTTTTTT
TRBD1	TRBV18	TRBJ1-2	-	CASSPDRGFGGYTF	TGTGCCAGCTCACCGGACAGGGGTTTCGGGGGCTACACCTTC
-	TRBV5-1	TRBJ2-7	-	CASSLAVAYEQYF	TGCGCCAGCAGCTTGGCGGTCGCCTACGAGCAGTACTTC
TRBD1	TRBV6-1	TRBJ1-4	-	CASSDLWDRLGKLFF	TGTGCCAGCAGTGACCTATGGGACAGGCTCGGAAAACTGTTTTTT
-	TRBV19	TRBJ2-7	-	CASSISLGLGREQYF	TGTGCCAGTAGTATATCGCTGGGGCTTGGTCGGGAGCAGTACTTC
TRBD2	TRBV5-5	TRBJ2-3	-	CASSLGLAASTDTQYF	TGTGCCAGCAGCTTGGGTCTAGCGGCTTCCACAGATACGCAGTATTTT
TRBD2	TRBV4-1	TRBJ2-2	-	CASSREGTSGRDWDGELFF	TGCGCCAGCAGCCGCGAAGGGACTAGCGGGAGGGATTGGGACGGGGAGCTGTTTTTT
TRBD1	TRBV11-2	TRBJ2-5	-	CASSLGQGGETQYF	TGTGCCAGCAGCTTGGGACAGGGTGGAGAGACCCAGTACTTC
-	TRBV7-6	TRBJ2-1	-	CASSLDRAWQFF	TGTGCCAGCAGCTTAGACAGGGCTTGGCAGTTCTTC
TRBD2	TRBV5-1	TRBJ2-3	once	CASSQAGGPGDTQYF	TGCGCCAGCAGTCAAGCGGGAGGGCCTGGAGATACGCAGTATTTT
TRBD2	TRBV4-1	TRBJ2-7	-	CASSHRTSGEYEQYF	TGCGCCAGCAGCCATAGGACTAGCGGAGAGTACGAGCAGTACTTC
TRBD1	TRBV28	TRBJ2-7	-	CASSLYGTGREQYF	TGTGCCAGCAGTTTATACGGGACAGGGCGCGAGCAGTACTTC
TRBD1	TRBV5-1	TRBJ2-5	-	CASSLVGTDQETQYF	TGCGCCAGCAGCTTGGTTGGGACAGATCAAGAGACCCAGTACTTC
-	TRBV27	TRBJ2-4	-	CASSSPLAKNIQYF	TGTGCCAGCAGCTCCCCCTTAGCCAAAAACATTCAGTACTTC
-	TRBV7-6	TRBJ2-7	-	CASSLADSSYEQYF	TGTGCCAGCAGCTTAGCCGACAGCTCCTACGAGCAGTACTTC
-	TRBV11-3	TRBJ2-1	-	CASSLRGGSYNEQFF	TGTGCCAGCAGCTTAAGGGGGGGGTCCTACAATGAGCAGTTCTTC
TRBD1	TRBV19	TRBJ2-7	-	CASSRVGTGGAIYEQYF	TGTGCCAGTAGTAGAGTCGGGACAGGGGGCGCGATCTACGAGCAGTACTTC
TRBD2	TRBV29-1	TRBJ2-5	-	CSVRTGTSGETQYF	TGCAGCGTTCGAACCGGGACTAGCGGGGAGACCCAGTACTTC
TRBD2	TRBV9	TRBJ2-3	-	CASSVEGLKAGRF	TGTGCCAGCAGCGTAGAGGGACTAAAGGCGGGCCGCTTT
TRBD1	TRBV12-5	TRBJ1-5	-	CASGFDGQAHQPQHF	TGTGCTAGTGGTTTTGACGGACAGGCGCATCAGCCCCAGCATTTT
TRBD1	TRBV10-3	TRBJ2-7	-	CAISSTGGAYEQYF	TGTGCCATCAGCTCTACAGGGGGCGCGTACGAGCAGTACTTC
TRBD1	TRBV25-1	TRBJ1-5	many	CASSEQGEQPQHF	TGTGCCAGCAGTGAACAGGGGGAGCAGCCCCAGCATTTT
TRBD2	TRBV5-1	TRBJ2-3	-	CASSLAGRLADTQYF	TGCGCCAGCAGCCTAGCGGGAAGGTTGGCAGATACGCAGTATTTT
TRBD1	TRBV19	TRBJ2-7	-	CASSPQGDGYEQYF	TGTGCCAGTAGCCCCCAGGGGGATGGCTACGAGCAGTACTTC
TRBD2	TRBV9	TRBJ2-7	-	CASSAGRTSSYEQYF	TGTGCCAGCAGCGCCGGGAGGACCTCCTCCTACGAGCAGTACTTC
-	TRBV29-1	TRBJ2-5	-	CSVTTALLAGLETQYF	TGCAGCGTCACCACCGCATTGCTGGCGGGATTAGAGACCCAGTACTTC
-	TRBV7-9	TRBJ2-6	-	CASSFVPGRANVLTF	TGTGCCAGCAGCTTCGTCCCCGGTCGGGCCAACGTCCTGACTTTC
-	TRBV9	TRBJ1-2	-	CASSVQGFDYGYTF	TGTGCCAGCAGCGTCCAGGGTTTTGACTATGGCTACACCTTC
TRBD2	TRBV27	TRBJ2-1	-	CASSGLAGGPDEQFF	TGTGCCAGCAGCGGACTAGCGGGAGGGCCCGATGAGCAGTTCTTC
-	TRBV5-4	TRBJ1-1	-	CASSAPLGGEAFF	TGTGCCAGCAGCGCCCCCCTGGGGGGGGAAGCTTTCTTT
TRBD2	TRBV9	TRBJ2-1	-	CASSATSGRTNEQFF	TGTGCCAGCAGCGCAACTAGCGGCAGGACCAATGAGCAGTTCTTC
-	TRBV7-9	TRBJ2-1	-	CASSFRELAGNEQFF	TGTGCCAGCAGCTTTCGGGAACTGGCGGGCAATGAGCAGTTCTTC
TRBD2	TRBV11-2	TRBJ2-3	-	CASSLDLTGGPADTQYF	TGTGCCAGCAGCTTAGATCTTACGGGAGGGCCCGCAGATACGCAGTATTTT
TRBD1	TRBV6-5	TRBJ1-2	few	CASSLGQGDYGYTF	TGTGCCAGCAGCTTAGGACAGGGAGACTATGGCTACACCTTC
TRBD2	TRBV2	TRBJ2-4	-	CASSGLAESKNIQYF	TGTGCCAGCAGTGGACTAGCGGAAAGTAAAAACATTCAGTACTTC